This T cell receptor (beta chain) was sequenced during a study of breast tumors, draining lymph nodes, adjacent tissues. Study observations and caveats: Findings are consistent with lymph node origin and intratumoral expansion of most tumor T cells. Tumor and nontumor repertoires were significantly more similar in luminal-like than in basal-like breast cancer. Data only fit, rather than demonstrated, lymph node origin of most tumor T cells. Tumor repertoires ranked between lymph nodes and nontumor tissue in diversity, with V and J gene preferences.

From the multiplex PCR reads, TCRdb called clonotypes with MiXCR, one entry per CDR3 protein. The sample carries approximately 150,000 distinct CDR3 sequences, around 35% recorded once. There are a few counts of this clonotype. The antigen is undetermined. In germline, CDR1 is SGHRS, CDR2 YFSETQ. V dropped 4 bases and J dropped 2; count of bases not matched to a gene: 6. This CDR3 spans 15 amino acids. Axillary draining lymph nodes of breast cancer patients supplied the node samples. The chain employs TRBV5-1 and TRBJ1-2; 9 positions match TRBD1. The TCR was taken from a female donor with breast cancer. Some clones in this sample may be carry-over from other donors' samples. The sample comprised axillary lymph node tissue. This chain's CDR3 is CASSPYGQGNYGYTF. CDR3 DNA: TGCGCCAGCAGCCCCTATGGACAGGGGAACTATGGCTACACCTTC.